This T cell receptor (beta chain) was sequenced for a study of T cells expressing NK-cell markers. The overall study: TCR beta repertoires came from sorted CD3+CD56+NKG2C+, CD3+CD56+NKG2C- and CD3+CD56-NKG2C+ T cells.

Germline CDR1 reads DFQATT; CDR2 reads SNEGSKA (reference sequence). CDR3 length equals 14 residues. It was by 5'RACE template switching with UMIs that TCR beta cDNA was made. TCRdb re-analyzed the 5' RACE reads; it lists each CDR3 protein once, without DNA. The sample has 120,000 to 150,000 distinct CDR3 sequences; the top ten hold roughly 12%. Study-level results: Whether expanded NKG2C+ T cell clones recognized HCMV stayed uncertain. A few of the donors also had these clonotypes leading their CD3+CD56-NKG2C+ fraction.

Points on this clonotype: The antigen is unknown.

The gene calls are TRBV20-1 and TRBJ1-2; TCRdb calls TRBD1, which cannot be checked without DNA. This receptor was taken from a man aged 18 to 35 in good health. Sequenced material: blood T cells: a sorted CD56 or NKG2C T cell subset, CD4+ or CD8+ T cells, or bulk PBMC T cells (not recorded which). CDR3 amino acids: CSASVTGQGYGYTF.